The 6 T cell receptor beta chains listed next were all sequenced from one sample in a study of T cell changes during pregnancy in multiple sclerosis. Profiled with immunoSEQ multiplex PCR; TCRdb holds only in-frame clones, not every one. The top ten hold approximately 0.6% of the sample, which has tens of thousands of clones, around 90% seen once. The source was CD4+ T cells from peripheral blood mononuclear cells, collected in the first trimester of pregnancy. The receptor set was obtained from a female donor with multiple sclerosis, enrolled in a pregnancy study.

The chain employs TRBV11-2 and TRBJ1-5; TRBD1 is a possible D gene (5 bases). Germline lookup yields CDR1 SGHAT and CDR2 FQNNGV. V lost 3 bases and J lost 1, with 10 bases in between. There are 15 residues in the CDR3. The CDR3 bases are TGTGCCAGCAGCTTGGGGGGACGGAGCAATCAGCCCCAGCATTTT. Residues: CASSLGGRSNQPQHF.

In its sample, this clone was seen once. This chain connects TRBV5-5 to TRBJ1-2, with TRBD1 identical over 11 bases. J gave up 8 bases and V 4 bases, and 4 bases lay outside the gene matches. This CDR3 region has 13 residues. Germline CDR1 and CDR2: SGHKS and YYEKEE (reference sequence). The CDR3 sequence: CASSPDRGRGYTF. As DNA, the CDR3 is TGTGCCAGCAGCCCGGACAGGGGGCGAGGCTACACCTTC.

This chain links TRBV5-1 with TRBJ1-4; D is possibly TRBD1 (5 bases). The CDR3 contains 15 residues. The V gene lost 1 base and the J gene lost 7 bases, with 14 bases spanning the gap. Per germline, CDR1 SGHRS and CDR2 YFSETQ. CDR3 nucleotides: TGCGCCAGCAGCTTGAGGGCAGGGCTGGGTGAAAAACTGTTTTTT. It codes for CASSLRAGLGEKLFF. The complete variable domain, with remaining parts taken from reference TRBV5-1 and TRBJ1-4, reads KAGVTQTPRYLIKTRGQQVTLSCSPISGHRSVSWYQQTPGQGLQFLFEYFSETQRNKGNFPGRFSGRQFSNSRSEMNVSTLELGDSALYLCASSLRAGLGEKLFFGSGTQLSVL.

The CDR3: CASSYGTIGTDTQYF. The CDR3 DNA reads as TGTGCCAGCAGCTACGGGACTATAGGCACAGATACGCAGTATTTT. V is TRBV5-6 and J is TRBJ2-3; 7 bases line up with TRBD2. After removal of 3 bases from V and 1 base from J, the junction contained 5 bases not matched to a gene. The CDR3 consists of 15 residues. Germline CDR1 and CDR2: SGHDT and YYEEEE.

The chain carries TRBV7-7 and TRBJ2-2; 9 positions match TRBD1. V was pared by 4 bases and J by 4 bases, with 4 bases of the junction left unmatched. Germline CDR1 reads SSHAT; CDR2 reads FNYEAQ (reference sequence). The CDR3 spans 15 residues. DNA of the CDR3: TGTGCCAGCAGCTCCCGGGACAGGGCCACCGGGGAGCTGTTTTTT. It is translated as CASSSRDRATGELFF. The variable domain in full, completed from reference TRBV7-7 and TRBJ2-2, reads GAGVSQSPRYKVTKRGQDVTLRCDPISSHATLYWYQQALGQGPEFLTYFNYEAQPDKSGLPSDRFSAERPEGSISTLTIQRTEQRDSAMYRCASSSRDRATGELFFGEGSRLTVL.

The chain couples TRBV7-2 to TRBJ2-1; 11 bases are shared with TRBD2. V shed 5 bases and J 4 bases; nucleotides not matched to a gene: 10. The CDR3 runs to 17 residues. The germline V gene encodes CDR1 SGHTA and CDR2 FQGNSA. CDR3 loop: CASSGGTSGALYNEQFF. In DNA form, the CDR3 reads TGTGCCAGCAGCGGCGGGACTAGCGGAGCATTATACAATGAGCAGTTCTTC. The entire variable domain, with the rest obtained from reference TRBV7-2 and TRBJ2-1, is as follows: GAGVSQSPSNKVTEKGKDVELRCDPISGHTALYWYRQSLGQGLEFLIYFQGNSAPDKSGLPSDRFSAERTGGSVSTLTIQRTQQEDSAVYLCASSGGTSGALYNEQFFGPGTRLTVL.